This T cell receptor beta chain derives from a study of T cell responses to AZD1222 COVID-19 vaccine. The CDR3 consists of 14 residues. Germline V CDR1 and CDR2: SGHAT, FQDESV (reference sequence). The V and J ends lost 2 bases and 8 bases respectively, with 10 bases between them. Assay: immunoSEQ multiplex PCR; the TCRdb copy retains only in-frame clones and omits some. The sample shows 120,000 to 150,000 clones, about nine tenths of them seen only once. The source material was peripheral blood, sampled on day 0 of AZD1222 vaccination. V gene TRBV11-1 combines with J gene TRBJ1-6, with D maybe TRBD1 (6 bases). The receptor comes from an adult in good health. DNA for the CDR3: TGTGCCAGCAGCTTAAACAGGGAGTATTCACCCCTCCACTTT. Encoded protein: CASSLNREYSPLHF.